The 8 T cell receptor beta chains below were found in one sample sequenced in a study of PD-1 blockade in classical Hodgkin lymphoma. Each patient relapsed following autologous stem cell transplantation, and prior brentuximab vedotin exposure differed. Clones were sequenced by immunoSEQ multiplex PCR, and TCRdb holds only the in-frame ones, with some missing. The sample has under 30,000 clones; roughly 86% are singletons. The source was peripheral blood mononuclear cells (PBMCs), collected before the second cycle of nivolumab. Receptors originate from a human donor with classical Hodgkin lymphoma.

The rearrangement links TRBV7-6 to TRBJ1-5, with D hard to call. Germline CDR1 reads SGHVS; CDR2 reads FNYEAQ. V dropped 1 base and J dropped 6 bases, with 7 bases sitting between them. The CDR3 has 13 amino acids. The CDR3 DNA follows: TGTGCCAGCAGCTTAGGGCGCGGTCAGCCCCAGCATTTT. Translation gives CASSLGRGQPQHF.

CDR3 amino acids: CASTLSWGEQYF. CDR3 nucleotide sequence: TGTGCCAGCACCCTCTCGTGGGGCGAGCAGTACTTC. This chain links TRBV28 with TRBJ2-7; D is ambiguous. CDR3 size: 12 residues. Trimming stripped 7 bases from V and 6 bases from J, with 13 bases between. The germline gives CDR1 MDHEN, CDR2 SYDVKM.

This clone appeared once. The rearrangement uses TRBV7-8 and TRBJ1-4, with a weak D call TRBD1 (6 bases). Germline values: CDR1 SGHVS, CDR2 FQNEAQ. The CDR3 spans 15 residues. V lost 5 bases and J lost 7, with 17 bases in between. CDR3 region: CASSTRQATAEKLFF. In DNA, the CDR3 is TGTGCCAGCAGCACACGACAGGCCACTGCTGAAAAACTGTTTTTT. The full variable domain, its missing parts supplied by reference TRBV7-8 and TRBJ1-4, is GAGVSQSPRYKVAKRGQDVALRCDPISGHVSLFWYQQALGQGPEFLTYFQNEAQLDKSGLPSDRFFAERPEGSVSTLKIQRTQQEDSAVYLCASSTRQATAEKLFFGSGTQLSVL.

The chain recombines TRBV14 with TRBJ2-7; 7 bases are a match to TRBD2. The V segment lost 0 bases and the J segment 3 bases; nucleotides outside the gene matches: 2. Germline assignment: CDR1 SGHDN and CDR2 FVKESK. This CDR3 is built from 14 residues. CDR3 coding DNA: TGTGCCAGCAGCCAAGAGGGGGACTACTACGAGCAGTACTTC. The encoded protein is CASSQEGDYYEQYF.

V is TRBV7-2 and J is TRBJ2-3, with TRBD2 identical over 8 bases. This CDR3 spans 16 amino acids. The ends lost 7 bases at V and 0 bases at J; junction bases unmatched: 9. Per germline, CDR1 SGHTA and CDR2 FQGNSA. This CDR3 is CASTLVAGLSTDTQYF. The CDR3 DNA is TGTGCCAGCACCCTGGTAGCGGGGTTAAGCACAGATACGCAGTATTTT.

The genes are TRBV18 and TRBJ1-2, with 7 bases identical to TRBD1. Per germline, CDR1 KGHSH and CDR2 LQKENI. The V gene end was trimmed by 1 base and the J gene end by 3 bases; junction bases not matched to a gene: 11. The CDR3 contains 17 residues. CDR3 coding DNA: TGTGCCAGCTCACCACTGCTGGGACAGAACCAGGACTATGGCTACACCTTC. Amino acid sequence: CASSPLLGQNQDYGYTF.

The V call is TRBV5-1, the J call TRBJ2-7, with D perhaps TRBD1 (5 bases). This CDR3 has 15 residues. The germline V and J ends were trimmed by 0 bases and 0 bases, with 10 bases remaining between them. Germline V gene sequence: CDR1 SGHRS, CDR2 YFSETQ. The CDR3 protein is CASSLGYQGSYEQYF. CDR3 DNA: TGCGCCAGCAGCTTGGGTTATCAGGGCTCCTACGAGCAGTACTTC.

This chain connects TRBV28 to TRBJ2-7; 8 bases map to TRBD1. CDR3 length: 17 amino acids. The V gene's germline CDR1 is MDHEN and CDR2 SYDVKM. J lost 3 bases, V lost 2 bases, and 12 bases had no gene match. CDR3: CASSLLPGTGANYEQYF. CDR3 DNA: TGTGCCAGCAGTTTACTCCCCGGGACAGGTGCGAACTACGAGCAGTACTTC.